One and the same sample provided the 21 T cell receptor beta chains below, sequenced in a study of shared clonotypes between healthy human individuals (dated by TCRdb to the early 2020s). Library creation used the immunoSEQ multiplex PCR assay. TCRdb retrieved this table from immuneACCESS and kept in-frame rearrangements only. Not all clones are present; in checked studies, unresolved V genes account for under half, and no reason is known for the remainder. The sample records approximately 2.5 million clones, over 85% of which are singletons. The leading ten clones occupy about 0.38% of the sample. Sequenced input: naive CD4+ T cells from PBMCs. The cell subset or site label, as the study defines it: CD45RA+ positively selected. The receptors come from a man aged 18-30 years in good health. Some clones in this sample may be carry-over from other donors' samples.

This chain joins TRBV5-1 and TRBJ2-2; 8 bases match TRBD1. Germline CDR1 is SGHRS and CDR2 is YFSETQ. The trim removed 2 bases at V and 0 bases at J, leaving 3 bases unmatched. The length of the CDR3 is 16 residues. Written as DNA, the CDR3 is TGCGCCAGCAGCTTACGGACAGGGACGAACACCGGGGAGCTGTTTTTT. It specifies CASSLRTGTNTGELFF.

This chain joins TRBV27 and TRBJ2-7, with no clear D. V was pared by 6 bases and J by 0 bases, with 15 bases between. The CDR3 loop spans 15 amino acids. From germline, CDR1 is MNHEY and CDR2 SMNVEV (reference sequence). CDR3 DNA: TGTGCCAGCAGCCCACGCCCGGAAAGCTCCTACGAGCAGTACTTC. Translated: CASSPRPESSYEQYF.

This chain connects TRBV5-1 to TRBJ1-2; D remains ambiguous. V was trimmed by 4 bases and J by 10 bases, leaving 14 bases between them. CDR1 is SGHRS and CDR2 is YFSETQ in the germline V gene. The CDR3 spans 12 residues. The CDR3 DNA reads TGCGCCAGCAGCCTGGATATAGTGGACTACACCTTC. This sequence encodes CASSLDIVDYTF.

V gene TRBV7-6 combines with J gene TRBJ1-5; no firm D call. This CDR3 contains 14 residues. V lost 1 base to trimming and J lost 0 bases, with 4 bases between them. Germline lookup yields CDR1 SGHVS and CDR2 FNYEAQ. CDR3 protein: CASSLEDSNQPQHF. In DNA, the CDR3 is TGTGCCAGCAGCTTAGAAGATAGCAATCAGCCCCAGCATTTT. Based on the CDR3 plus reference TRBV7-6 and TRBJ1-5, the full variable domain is GAGVSQSPRYKVTKRGQDVALRCDPISGHVSLYWYRQALGQGPEFLTYFNYEAQQDKSGLPNDRFSAERPEGSISTLTIQRTEQRDSAMYRCASSLEDSNQPQHFGDGTRLSIL.

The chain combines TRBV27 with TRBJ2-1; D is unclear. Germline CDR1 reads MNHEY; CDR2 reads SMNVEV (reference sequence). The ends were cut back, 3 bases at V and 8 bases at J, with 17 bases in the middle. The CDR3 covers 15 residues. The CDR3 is CASSLLARRGYEQFF. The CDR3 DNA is TGTGCCAGCAGTTTGTTGGCTAGGCGTGGGTATGAGCAGTTCTTC.

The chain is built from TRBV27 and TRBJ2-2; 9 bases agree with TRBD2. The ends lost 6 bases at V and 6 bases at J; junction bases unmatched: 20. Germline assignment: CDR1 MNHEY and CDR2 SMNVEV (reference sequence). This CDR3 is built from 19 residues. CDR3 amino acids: CASSLAGWAHGGRSGELFF. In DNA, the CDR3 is TGTGCCAGCAGCCTAGCGGGGTGGGCTCACGGAGGGAGATCCGGGGAGCTGTTTTTT.

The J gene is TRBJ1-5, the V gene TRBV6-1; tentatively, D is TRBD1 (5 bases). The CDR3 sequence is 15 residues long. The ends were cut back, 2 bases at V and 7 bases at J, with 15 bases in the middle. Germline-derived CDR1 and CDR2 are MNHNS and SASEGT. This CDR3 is CASSELWGDYQPQHF. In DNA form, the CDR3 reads TGTGCCAGCAGTGAATTGTGGGGGGACTACCAGCCCCAGCATTTT.

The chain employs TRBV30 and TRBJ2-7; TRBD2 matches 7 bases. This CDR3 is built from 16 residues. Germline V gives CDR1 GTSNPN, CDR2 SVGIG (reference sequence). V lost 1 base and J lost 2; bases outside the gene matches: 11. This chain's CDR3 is CAWSAPRGGRTYEQYF. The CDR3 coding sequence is TGTGCCTGGAGTGCCCCGCGGGGCGGGAGAACCTACGAGCAGTACTTC.

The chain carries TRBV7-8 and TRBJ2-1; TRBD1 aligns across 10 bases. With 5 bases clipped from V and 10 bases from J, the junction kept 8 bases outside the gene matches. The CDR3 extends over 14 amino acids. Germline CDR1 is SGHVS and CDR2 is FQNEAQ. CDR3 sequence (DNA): TGTGCCAGCAGCCAAAGACAGGGGGCGCTCGAGCAGTTCTTC. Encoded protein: CASSQRQGALEQFF.

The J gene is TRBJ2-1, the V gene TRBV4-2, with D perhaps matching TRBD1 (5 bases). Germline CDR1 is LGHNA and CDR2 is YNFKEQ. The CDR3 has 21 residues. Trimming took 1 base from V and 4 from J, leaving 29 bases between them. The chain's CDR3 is CASSQALAPFNPDKSYNEQFF. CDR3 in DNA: TGTGCCAGCAGCCAAGCCTTGGCCCCCTTTAACCCGGACAAGTCGTACAATGAGCAGTTCTTC.

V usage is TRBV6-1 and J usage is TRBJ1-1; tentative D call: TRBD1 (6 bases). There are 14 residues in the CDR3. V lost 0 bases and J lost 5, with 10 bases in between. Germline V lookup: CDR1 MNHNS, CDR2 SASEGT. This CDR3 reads CASSEALRGTEAFF. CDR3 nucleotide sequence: TGTGCCAGCAGTGAAGCGCTTAGGGGGACTGAAGCTTTCTTT.

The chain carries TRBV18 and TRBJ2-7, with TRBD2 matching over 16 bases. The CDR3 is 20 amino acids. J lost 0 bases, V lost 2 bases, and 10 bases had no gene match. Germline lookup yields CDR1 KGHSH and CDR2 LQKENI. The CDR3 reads CASSPGTSGRASRVSYEQYF. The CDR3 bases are TGTGCCAGCTCACCAGGGACTAGCGGGAGGGCCTCTAGGGTCTCCTACGAGCAGTACTTC.

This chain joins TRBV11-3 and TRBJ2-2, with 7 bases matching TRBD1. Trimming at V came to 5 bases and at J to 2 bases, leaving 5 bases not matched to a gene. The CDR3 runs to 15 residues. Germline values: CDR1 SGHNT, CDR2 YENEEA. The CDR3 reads CASSPRQGNTGELFF. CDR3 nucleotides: TGTGCCAGCAGCCCAAGACAGGGCAACACCGGGGAGCTGTTTTTT.

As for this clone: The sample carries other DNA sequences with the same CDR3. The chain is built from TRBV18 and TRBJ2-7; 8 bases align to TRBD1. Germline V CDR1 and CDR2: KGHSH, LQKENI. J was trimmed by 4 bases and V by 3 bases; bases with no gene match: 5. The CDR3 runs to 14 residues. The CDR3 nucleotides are TGTGCCAGCTCACCGGGGACAGGTGGATACGAGCAGTACTTC. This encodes CASSPGTGGYEQYF.

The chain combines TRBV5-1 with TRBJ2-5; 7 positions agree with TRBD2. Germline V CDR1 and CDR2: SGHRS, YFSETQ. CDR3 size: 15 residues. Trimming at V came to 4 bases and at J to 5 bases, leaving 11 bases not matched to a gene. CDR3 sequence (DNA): TGCGCCAGCAGCAGAAGCGGGACCCTGGGGGAGACCCAGTACTTC. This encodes CASSRSGTLGETQYF.

The CDR3 is CASSTTTGGIPYEQYF. The CDR3, as DNA: TGCGCCAGCAGCACCACCACAGGGGGGATTCCCTACGAGCAGTACTTC. The J gene is TRBJ2-7, the V gene TRBV5-1; 8 nucleotides agree with TRBD1. Germline loops: CDR1 SGHRS, CDR2 YFSETQ. CDR3 length: 16 residues. Unmatched junction bases numbered 11, after V lost 4 bases and J lost 2 bases.

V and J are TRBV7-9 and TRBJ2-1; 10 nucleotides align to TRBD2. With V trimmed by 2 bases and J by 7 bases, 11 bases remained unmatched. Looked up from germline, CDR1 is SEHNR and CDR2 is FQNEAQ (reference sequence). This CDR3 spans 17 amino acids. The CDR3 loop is CASSLPPAAGGNNEQFF. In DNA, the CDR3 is TGTGCCAGCAGCTTACCCCCGGCAGCGGGAGGGAATAATGAGCAGTTCTTC. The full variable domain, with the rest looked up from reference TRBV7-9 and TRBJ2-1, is DTGVSQNPRHKITKRGQNVTFRCDPISEHNRLYWYRQTLGQGPEFLTYFQNEAQLEKSRLLSDRFSAERPKGSFSTLEIQRTEQGDSAMYLCASSLPPAAGGNNEQFFGPGTRLTVL.

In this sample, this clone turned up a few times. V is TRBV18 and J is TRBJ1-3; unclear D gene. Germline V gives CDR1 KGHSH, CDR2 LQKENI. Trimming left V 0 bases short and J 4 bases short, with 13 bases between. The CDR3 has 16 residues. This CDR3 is CASSPPNSLRGNTIYF. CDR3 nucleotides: TGTGCCAGCTCACCACCGAACAGCCTTCGCGGAAACACCATATATTTT.

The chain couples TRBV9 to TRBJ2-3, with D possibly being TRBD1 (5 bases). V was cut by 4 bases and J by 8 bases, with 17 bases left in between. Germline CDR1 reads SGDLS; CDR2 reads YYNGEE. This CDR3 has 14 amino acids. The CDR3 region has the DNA TGTGCCAGCAGCCCCTGGACAATCGAGTTTACGCAGTATTTT. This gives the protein CASSPWTIEFTQYF.

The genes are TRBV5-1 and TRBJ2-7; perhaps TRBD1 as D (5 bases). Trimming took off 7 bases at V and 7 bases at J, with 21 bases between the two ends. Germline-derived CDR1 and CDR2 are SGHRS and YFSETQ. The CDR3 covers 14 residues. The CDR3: CASSDFGAWGEQYF. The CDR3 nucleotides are TGCGCCAGCTCCGATTTTGGGGCTTGGGGTGAGCAGTACTTC.

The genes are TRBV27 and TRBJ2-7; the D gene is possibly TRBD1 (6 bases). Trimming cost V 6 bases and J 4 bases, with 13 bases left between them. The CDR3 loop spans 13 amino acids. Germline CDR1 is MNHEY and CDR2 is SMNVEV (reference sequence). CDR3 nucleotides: TGTGCCAGCAGAGATTTGGGGGCTTACGAGCAGTACTTC. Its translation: CASRDLGAYEQYF.